Presented here are 21 T cell receptor beta chains from one specimen sequenced in a study of T cells in Graves' hyperthyroidism and ophthalmopathy. TCR beta CDR3 sequences were amplified from RNA transcripts. First-round RT-PCR targeting the TCR CDR3 was performed with the HTBI primer set. MiXCR, run by TCRdb on the multiplex PCR reads, gives a single entry per CDR3 protein. The sample has a few hundred thousand distinct CDR3 sequences; roughly 20% are singletons. What was sequenced was blood. All receptors come from a young man with Graves' hyperthyroidism.

The gene calls are TRBV4-3 and TRBJ1-2; 7 positions match TRBD1. Germline V gene data show CDR1 as LGHNA and CDR2 as YSLEER. J gave up 4 bases and V 2 bases, and 13 bases lay outside the gene matches. This CDR3 is built from 17 residues. CDR3 DNA: TGCGCCAGCAGCCAAAACCTAGACAGGGTTTTTGGCTATGGCTACACCTTC. Amino acid sequence: CASSQNLDRVFGYGYTF.

This chain joins TRBV18 and TRBJ2-7, with 9 bases identical to TRBD1. CDR1 is KGHSH, CDR2 LQKENI, per germline. The CDR3 covers 13 residues. After removal of 2 bases from V and 6 bases from J, the junction contained 2 bases not matched to a gene. The CDR3 protein is CASSPGTGREQYF. The DNA of the CDR3 is TGTGCCAGCTCACCAGGGACAGGGCGCGAGCAGTACTTC.

This clonotype was detected many times. With a much larger clone just one base away, this may be a read error. Lacking the conserved final phenylalanine or tryptophan, this CDR3 likely reflects a read error. The chain carries TRBV12-3 or TRBV12-4 and TRBJ1-1; unclear D gene. Deletions cut 1 base from V and 5 bases from J, with 5 bases between. There are 12 residues in the CDR3. The CDR3 bases are TGTGCCAGCAGTTTAGGAGCGACTGAAGCTTTCCTT. This encodes CASSLGATEAFL.

A note on this clonotype: A much more abundant neighbour one base away suggests this may be a read error. V and J are TRBV6-5 and TRBJ2-2; D unclear. This CDR3 is 16 amino acids long. The V gene's germline CDR1 is MNHEY and CDR2 SVGAGI. Trimming left V 0 bases short and J 13 bases short, with 21 bases between. DNA for the CDR3: TGTGCCAGCAGTTACTCCGCAGGCCAGCCCCCACAAAGGCTGTTTTTT. Translating it yields CASSYSAGQPPQRLFF.

This clonotype appeared many times. The chain links TRBV15 to TRBJ1-2; D call uncertain. Germline V gene sequence: CDR1 LNHNV, CDR2 YYDKDF (reference sequence). V was shortened by 1 base and J by 8 bases, with 11 bases between the two germline ends. This CDR3 spans 13 amino acids. CDR3 nucleotides: TGTGCCACCAGCAGAGTCCCCGCACCCGGCTACACCTTC. It translates to CATSRVPAPGYTF.

This clonotype has ten or more counts. CDR3 nucleotide sequence: TGTGCCAGCAGTTCCCGGACAGGTCTTAGCAATCAGCCCCAGCATTTT. This encodes CASSSRTGLSNQPQHF. The rearrangement links TRBV28 to TRBJ1-5, with 7 positions matching TRBD1. The V and J ends lost 4 bases and 0 bases, in that order; junction bases with no gene match: 6. CDR3 length equals 16 residues. The germline V gene has CDR1 MDHEN and CDR2 SYDVKM.

Ten or more counts support this clonotype. V is TRBV20-1 and J is TRBJ2-7, with TRBD2 identical over 15 bases. Unmatched junction bases numbered 5, after V lost 0 bases and J lost 2 bases. This CDR3 spans 17 amino acids. CDR1 is DFQATT and CDR2 is SNEGSKA in the germline V gene (reference sequence). In DNA, the CDR3 is TGCAGTGCTAGAGAAGGGACTAGCGGGGGGCAAACCTACGAGCAGTACTTC. Amino acid sequence: CSAREGTSGGQTYEQYF.

A few counts support this clonotype. Compared with germline, one end of the junction differs, possibly owing to a read error. The chain recombines TRBV12-3 or TRBV12-4 with TRBJ2-2; D possibly corresponds to TRBD1 (7 bases). This CDR3 spans 17 amino acids. For the CDR3, the DNA is TGTGCCAGCAGTCCCCCGCGGGGACAGTTCAACACCGGGGAGCCGTTTTTT. This codes for CASSPPRGQFNTGEPFF.

This chain links TRBV7-2 with TRBJ1-1; D not resolved. This CDR3 has 11 amino acids. Germline V CDR1 and CDR2: SGHTA, FQGNSA. Trimming removed 6 bases at V and 4 bases at J, with 6 bases between. CDR3 sequence: CASSMSTEAFF. CDR3 bases: TGTGCCAGCAGTATGTCCACTGAAGCTTTCTTT.

The chain recombines TRBV12-3 or TRBV12-4 with TRBJ2-1; D is unclear. The CDR3 has 16 amino acids. V was clipped by 6 bases and J by 5 bases, with 20 bases between them. CDR3 nucleotide sequence: TGTGCCAGCAGCATCGCGTTACTTACAGTAAACAATGAGCAGTTCTTC. Its protein is CASSIALLTVNNEQFF.

The J gene is TRBJ1-6, the V gene TRBV27; D ambiguous. The length of the CDR3 is 14 residues. Germline values: CDR1 MNHEY, CDR2 SMNVEV (reference sequence). V gave up 6 bases and J gave up 0 bases, with 6 bases separating them. The CDR3 loop is CASRWASYNSPLHF. The DNA of the CDR3 is TGTGCCAGCAGATGGGCCTCCTATAATTCACCCCTCCACTTT.

There are many counts of this clonotype. The chain links TRBV28 to TRBJ1-1, with TRBD1 matching over 7 bases. Germline V gives CDR1 MDHEN, CDR2 SYDVKM. This CDR3 spans 15 amino acids. The V segment lost 0 bases and the J segment 7 bases; nucleotides outside the gene matches: 8. The CDR3 here is CASSLWGAGGDEAFF. CDR3 bases: TGTGCCAGCAGTTTATGGGGGGCAGGGGGAGATGAAGCTTTCTTT.

A word on this clonotype: A much larger clone lies one base from this, so it may be a read error. The chain links TRBV5-1 to TRBJ2-4, with 7 bases that match TRBD1. CDR1 SGHRS and CDR2 YFSETQ come from the germline V gene. This CDR3 is built from 16 residues. CDR3: CASSLVPRGQEDIKYF. The CDR3 DNA reads TGCGCCAGCAGCTTGGTGCCCCGTGGACAGGAGGACATTAAGTACTTC.

This clonotype was seen many times. The chain uses TRBV30 and TRBJ1-2; TRBD1 might be the D (5 bases). The CDR3 consists of 13 residues. V lost 4 bases and J lost 7, with 16 bases in between. The germline CDR1 and CDR2 sequences are GTSNPN and SVGIG (reference sequence). CDR3 coding DNA: TGTGCCTGGAAGGGAGGGGCCCTCTCTGGCTACACCTTC. Protein product: CAWKGGALSGYTF.

This clonotype was recorded at least ten times. V gene TRBV27 combines with J gene TRBJ1-2, with unresolved D. Trimming stripped 6 bases from V and 2 bases from J, with 10 bases between. The CDR3 has 13 residues. Germline V gene data show CDR1 as MNHEY and CDR2 as SMNVEV (reference sequence). CDR3 in DNA: TGTGCCAGCAGCAGACAAGTAAACTATGGCTACACCTTC. Translation: CASSRQVNYGYTF.

The sample holds a few counts of this clonotype. This chain connects TRBV4-1 to TRBJ2-7; D gene ambiguous. The CDR3 consists of 18 residues. Germline CDR1 reads MGHRA; CDR2 reads YSYEKL. The V end was cut by 0 bases, the J end by 1 base, with 19 bases between. As DNA, the CDR3 is TGCGCCAGCAGCCAAGATTCCGGTGCTGAGTTTTCTTCCTACGAGCAGTACTTC. Residues: CASSQDSGAEFSSYEQYF.

As for this clonotype: This likely comes from a read error, as the CDR3 has no conserved phenylalanine or tryptophan at its end. The V call is TRBV12-3 or TRBV12-4, the J call TRBJ1-1; D is uncertain. Trimming removed 4 bases at V and 4 bases at J, with 13 bases between. The CDR3 extends over 14 amino acids. The CDR3 here is CASSSTTAPTEAFY. Here the CDR3 DNA reads TGTGCCAGCAGTTCTACCACCGCCCCCACTGAAGCTTTCTAT.

This clonotype was counted only a few times. The chain is built from TRBV28 and TRBJ1-2; D not certain. V lost 7 bases to trimming and J lost 5 bases, with 14 bases between them. The length of the CDR3 is 13 residues. Germline CDR1 MDHEN, CDR2 SYDVKM. CDR3 nucleotide sequence: TGTGCCAGCACCCCGAGTGGGTTGTATGGCTACACCTTC. Translating gives CASTPSGLYGYTF.

This clonotype was recorded once. One end of the junction fails to match germline, which may point to a read error. The chain couples TRBV12-3 or TRBV12-4 to TRBJ2-2, with a tentative D call TRBD2 (6 bases). This CDR3 comprises 15 residues. The CDR3 reads CASSLAGGGTGELCF. The CDR3 nucleotides read TGTGCCAGCAGTTTAGCGGGAGGAGGAACCGGGGAGCTGTGTTTT.

At least ten counts were recorded for this clonotype. The chain employs TRBV27 and TRBJ2-5, with TRBD2 identical over 8 bases. Germline values: CDR1 MNHEY, CDR2 SMNVEV (reference sequence). Trimming took 4 bases from V and 4 from J; bases not matched to a gene: 8. There are 15 residues in the CDR3. CDR3 amino acids: CASSWASGGRETQYF. DNA of the CDR3: TGTGCCAGCAGTTGGGCCAGCGGGGGTAGAGAGACCCAGTACTTC.

This clonotype was found a few times. This chain uses TRBV5-6 with TRBJ1-1, with D unclear. The V and J ends lost 0 bases and 5 bases respectively, with 11 bases between them. The CDR3 has 14 amino acids. The germline V gene encodes CDR1 SGHDT and CDR2 YYEEEE. CDR3 sequence (DNA): TGTGCCAGCAGCTTGGACCTGGGGAGGACTGAAGCTTTCTTT. This codes for CASSLDLGRTEAFF.